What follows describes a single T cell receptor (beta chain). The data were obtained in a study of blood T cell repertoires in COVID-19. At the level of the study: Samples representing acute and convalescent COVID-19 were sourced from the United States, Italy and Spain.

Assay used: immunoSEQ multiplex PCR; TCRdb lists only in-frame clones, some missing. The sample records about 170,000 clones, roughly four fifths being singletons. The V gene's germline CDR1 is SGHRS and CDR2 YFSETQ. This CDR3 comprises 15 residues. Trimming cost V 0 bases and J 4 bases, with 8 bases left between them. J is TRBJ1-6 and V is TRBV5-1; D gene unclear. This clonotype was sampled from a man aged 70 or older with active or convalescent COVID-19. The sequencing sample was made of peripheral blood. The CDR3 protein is CASSLAQSYNSPLHF. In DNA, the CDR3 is TGCGCCAGCAGCTTGGCCCAGTCATATAATTCACCCCTCCACTTT.